The rows below give T cell receptor beta chains drawn from one sample of a study of blood T cell repertoires in COVID-19. The assay was immunoSEQ multiplex PCR, and TCRdb's table has in-frame clones only and misses some. This repertoire shows about 230,000 clones, 85% to 90% found once; its top ten account for around 10%. The sequencing input was peripheral blood. These receptors were obtained from a man aged 50 or older with COVID-19, enrolled during active disease. Both conserved end residues are part of each CDR3. D genes are given only for firm matches. Clone size is not always given. Where it is, it says once, few, many or a class for expanded clones.

d_gene,v_gene,abundance,j_gene,CDR3nt,CDR3aa
TRBD1,TRBV5-5,.,TRBJ1-5,TGTGCCAGCAGCTTGACCCAGGGGACAGGGTTCACCAATCAGCCCCAGCATTTT,CASSLTQGTGFTNQPQHF
TRBD2,TRBV15,once,TRBJ2-1,TGTGCCACCAGAAGAGCTAGCGGGCTCAACAATGAGCAGTTCTTC,CATRRASGLNNEQFF
.,TRBV27,.,TRBJ2-3,TGTGCCAGCAGTCCGGGATCAGATACGCAGTATTTT,CASSPGSDTQYF
TRBD1,TRBV24-1,.,TRBJ1-1,TGTGCCACCAGTGAGCCCGGACAGGGGCGGACTGAAGCTTTCTTT,CATSEPGQGRTEAFF
.,TRBV15,once,TRBJ2-1,TGTGCCACCAGCAGAGATGGGAGATCGAGCTCCTACAATGAGCAGTTCTTC,CATSRDGRSSSYNEQFF
TRBD1,TRBV16,.,TRBJ1-2,TGTGCCAGCAGCCAATCTTCACAGGGGCGACCTAATGGCTACACCTTC,CASSQSSQGRPNGYTF
.,TRBV28,.,TRBJ1-3,TGTGCCAGCTCCACCTACGCTGGAAACACCATATATTTT,CASSTYAGNTIYF
.,TRBV2,.,TRBJ2-1,TGTGCCATTGGTGGCGGATACAATGAGCAGTTCTTC,CAIGGGYNEQFF
TRBD1,TRBV4-2,.,TRBJ1-1,TGTGCCAGCAGCCAAGACCCAGACAGGGCAAACACTGAAGCTTTCTTT,CASSQDPDRANTEAFF
TRBD1,TRBV6-1,.,TRBJ2-7,TGTGCCAGCAGTGAACTGACAGGGTCCTACGAGCAGTACTTC,CASSELTGSYEQYF
TRBD1,TRBV6-2/TRBV6-3,.,TRBJ1-2,TGTGCCAGCAGTGGGACAGCGAACTATGGCTACACCTTC,CASSGTANYGYTF
TRBD2,TRBV7-7,.,TRBJ2-5,TGTGCTAGCAGCTTTGGGACTAGCGAACAAGAGACCCAGTACTTC,CASSFGTSEQETQYF
TRBD1,TRBV18,.,TRBJ1-4,TGTGCCAGCTCACTAAGAGGGGACAGTAATGAAAAACTGTTTTTT,CASSLRGDSNEKLFF
TRBD2,TRBV2,.,TRBJ2-3,TGTGCCAGCAGTGAACGCGGACTAGCGGGAAATGTCGCAGATACGCAGTATTTT,CASSERGLAGNVADTQYF
.,TRBV3-1/TRBV3-2,.,TRBJ1-6,TGTGCCAGCAGCCAAGGAGGGAGCTCCTATAATTCACCCCTCCACTTT,CASSQGGSSYNSPLHF
TRBD2,TRBV4-3,.,TRBJ2-3,TGCGCCAGCAGCCTCACCGCGGGGGGCACAGATACGCAGTATTTT,CASSLTAGGTDTQYF
TRBD2,TRBV29-1,once,TRBJ2-7,TGCAGCGGGGGAGCGGGAGATCGGGAGCAGTACTTC,CSGGAGDREQYF
TRBD2,TRBV4-1,.,TRBJ2-3,TGCGCCAGCAGCACGCTAGCGGGAGTGGCAGATACGCAGTATTTT,CASSTLAGVADTQYF
TRBD1,TRBV6-5,.,TRBJ1-6,TGTGCCAGCAGTTCCCGACCGGGACAGGGAGGTTCACCCCTCCACTTT,CASSSRPGQGGSPLHF
TRBD2,TRBV7-2,.,TRBJ2-1,TGTGCCAGCAGCTTAACGGGGGGGATAAATGAGCAGTTCTTC,CASSLTGGINEQFF
.,TRBV12-3/TRBV12-4,.,TRBJ1-1,TGTGCCAGCAGTTTTAGGGGCACTGAAGCTTTCTTT,CASSFRGTEAFF
.,TRBV7-9,.,TRBJ1-4,TGTGCCAGCCGAGGGCAGAATGAAAAACTGTTTTTT,CASRGQNEKLFF
TRBD1,TRBV6-1,few,TRBJ2-7,TGTGCCAGCAGTGAAGCGGTGGGGACAGGGGGCTACGAGCAGTACTTC,CASSEAVGTGGYEQYF
.,TRBV18,.,TRBJ2-5,TGTGCCAGCTCACTACTATTTGGGGAGACCCAGTACTTC,CASSLLFGETQYF
.,TRBV7-9,.,TRBJ2-3,TGTGCCAGCAGCTTAGTCGGACATCGTCTCGATACGCAGTATTTT,CASSLVGHRLDTQYF
TRBD2,TRBV6-6,.,TRBJ2-5,TGTGCCAGCAGTTCTCGAGCGGGGACGATACAAGAGACCCAGTACTTC,CASSSRAGTIQETQYF
.,TRBV7-9,.,TRBJ2-7,TGTGCCAGCAGCCCTGGGGACAACCGAATCTCCTACGAGCAGTACTTC,CASSPGDNRISYEQYF
.,TRBV7-2,.,TRBJ1-6,TGTGCCAGCACTTCAGGGGACTCCTATAATTCACCCCTCCACTTT,CASTSGDSYNSPLHF
.,TRBV20-1,.,TRBJ1-2,TGCAGTGCTAGTAATAAGGGGCCCGGCTATGGCTACACCTTC,CSASNKGPGYGYTF
TRBD1,TRBV19,.,TRBJ1-5,TGTGCCAGTAGTATGGTAGACAGGGGGTCCGATAGCAATCAGCCCCAGCATTTT,CASSMVDRGSDSNQPQHF
.,TRBV7-2,.,TRBJ2-2,TGTGCCAGCAGCTTACAGGGCGGTGGCACCGGGGAGCTGTTTTTT,CASSLQGGGTGELFF
TRBD1,TRBV7-9,few,TRBJ1-1,TGTGCCAGCAGCCCTTGGACAGGGAACACTGAAGCTTTCTTT,CASSPWTGNTEAFF
.,TRBV30,.,TRBJ1-2,TGTGCCTGGAGCCCCAGCGTCAGGGATGGCTACACCTTC,CAWSPSVRDGYTF
TRBD1,TRBV18,.,TRBJ2-7,TGTGCCAGCCGACGATCCGGGACAGGAACCTACGAGCAGTACTTC,CASRRSGTGTYEQYF
TRBD2,TRBV7-8,few,TRBJ2-7,TGTGCCAGCAGCTTAGGGGTTAGCGGGAGACGCGAGCAGTACTTC,CASSLGVSGRREQYF
TRBD1,TRBV19,.,TRBJ2-2,TGTGCCAGCACTCCGGGACAGGGGACCGGGGAGCTGTTTTTT,CASTPGQGTGELFF
.,TRBV30,once,TRBJ2-7,TGTGCCTGGAGTTTCAAGGGGGTCGCGGAGCAGTACTTC,CAWSFKGVAEQYF
.,TRBV6-2/TRBV6-3,.,TRBJ1-3,TGTGCCAGCAGCCCCGAGACAGGCGCGAACACCATATATTTT,CASSPETGANTIYF
.,TRBV9,.,TRBJ2-2,TGTGCCAGCAGCCCAAGAGGTCGGGGTACCCCCGGGGAGCTGTTTTTT,CASSPRGRGTPGELFF
TRBD1,TRBV4-1,.,TRBJ1-5,TGCGCCAGCAGCATCACGGGACAGGGTTATCAGCCCCAGCATTTT,CASSITGQGYQPQHF
TRBD1,TRBV6-5,.,TRBJ1-5,TGTGCCAGCAGCCGGACAGGGAGGAATCAGCCCCAGCATTTT,CASSRTGRNQPQHF
.,TRBV6-5,few,TRBJ1-1,TGTGCCAGCAGTTACTCAGGGGCAGAAGCTTTCTTT,CASSYSGAEAFF
TRBD2,TRBV18,.,TRBJ2-7,TGTGCCAGCTCACCACCGGGACTAGCGGGAGGGATACAGCAGTACTTC,CASSPPGLAGGIQQYF
TRBD1,TRBV20-1,.,TRBJ1-2,TGCAGTGCTAGTGGACAGGGTGGGAGCTACACCTTC,CSASGQGGSYTF
.,TRBV5-1,.,TRBJ2-1,TGCGCCAGCCGCCTTTCGGGCGGGAACAATGAGCAGTTCTTC,CASRLSGGNNEQFF